One sample yielded the 22 T cell receptor beta chains listed below, sequenced in a study of CD8 T cells in ankylosing spondylitis. TCRdb re-analysed the 5' RACE reads in MiXCR, keeping a single row per CDR3 protein. The sample includes about 220,000 distinct CDR3 sequences, more than 25% seen only once; the top ten take 6.6%. Sequencing was carried out using blood, either unsorted or a sorted T cell fraction (not recorded which). Receptors originate from a male donor with ankylosing spondylitis or in good health (not recorded which).

This clonotype occurred a few times. The chain is built from TRBV18 and TRBJ2-7, with 8 bases that match TRBD2. The CDR3 sequence is 13 residues long. V shed 3 bases and J 4 bases; nucleotides not matched to a gene: 2. Per the germline V gene, CDR1 is KGHSH and CDR2 is LQKENI. CDR3 nucleotide sequence: TGTGCCAGCTCACCGGGACTAGAGTACGAGCAGTACTTC. It specifies CASSPGLEYEQYF.

The rearrangement links TRBV11-1 to TRBJ2-7; perhaps TRBD2 as D (6 bases). Trimming stripped 3 bases from V and 3 bases from J, with 15 bases between. The CDR3 is 15 amino acids. Germline lookup yields CDR1 SGHAT and CDR2 FQDESV (reference sequence). The CDR3 sequence: CASSFFAGKDYEQYF. The CDR3 coding sequence is TGTGCCAGCAGCTTCTTCGCGGGAAAAGACTACGAGCAGTACTTC.

In this sample, this clonotype turned up many times. In DNA, the CDR3 is TGTGCCAGCAGTTCAGGGGGGGTGAACACCGGGGAGCTGTTTTTT. Protein: CASSSGGVNTGELFF. The chain combines TRBV27 with TRBJ2-2; perhaps D is TRBD1 or TRBD2 (7 bases each). The V gene's germline CDR1 is MNHEY and CDR2 SMNVEV (reference sequence). Trimming took off 4 bases at V and 1 base at J, with 10 bases between the two ends. There are 15 residues in the CDR3.

This clonotype is a singleton in its sample. Just one base apart from a much larger clone, this may be a read error. The CDR3 spells CSSSLNLETQYF. The CDR3, as DNA: TGCTCCAGCAGCTTGAACTTGGAGACCCAGTACTTC. V usage is TRBV5-1 and J usage is TRBJ2-5; D ambiguous. This CDR3 comprises 12 residues. CDR1 and CDR2 from the germline V gene are SGHRS and YFSETQ.

J is TRBJ2-5 and V is TRBV6-1; 8 positions match TRBD2. There are 13 residues in the CDR3. Germline V gene data show CDR1 as MNHNS and CDR2 as SASEGT. V lost 7 bases and J lost 5; bases outside the gene matches: 6. The CDR3 DNA follows: TGTGCCAGCACACCGGGACTAGGGGAGACCCAGTACTTC. This sequence encodes CASTPGLGETQYF.

This chain uses TRBV29-1 with TRBJ2-5, with 9 nucleotides matching TRBD1. CDR1 is SQVTM, CDR2 ANQGSEA, per germline. The V gene end was trimmed by 6 bases and the J gene end by 9 bases; junction bases not matched to a gene: 11. There are 13 residues in the CDR3. CDR3 amino acids: CSVITPGQGSQYF. CDR3 nucleotide sequence: TGCAGCGTAATCACGCCGGGACAGGGTTCCCAGTACTTC.

The chain combines TRBV5-5 with TRBJ1-6; D uncertain. V lost 1 base, J lost 7 bases, and 18 bases lay in between. Germline assignment: CDR1 SGHKS and CDR2 YYEKEE (reference sequence). This CDR3 region has 17 residues. The CDR3 DNA reads as TGTGCCAGCAGCTTGCAGAGACTCAGTGGGAGCAATTCACCCCTCCACTTT. It yields the protein CASSLQRLSGSNSPLHF. Combining the CDR3 with reference TRBV5-5 and TRBJ1-6 gives the whole variable domain DAGVTQSPTHLIKTRGQQVTLRCSPISGHKSVSWYQQVLGQGPQFIFQYYEKEERGRGNFPDRFSARQFPNYSSELNVNALLLGDSALYLCASSLQRLSGSNSPLHFGNGTRLTVT.

This clonotype occurred many times. The chain combines TRBV12-3 or TRBV12-4 with TRBJ2-5; no clear D. V lost 5 bases to trimming and J lost 5 bases, with 18 bases between them. The CDR3 runs to 15 residues. The CDR3 sequence is CASSRPRLGGETQYF. In DNA form, the CDR3 reads TGTGCCAGCAGTCGCCCAAGATTAGGCGGCGAGACCCAGTACTTC.

At least ten counts were recorded for this clonotype. This chain joins TRBV4-1 and TRBJ2-7; the match to TRBD1 covers 12 bases. J lost 5 bases, V lost 4 bases, and 12 bases had no gene match. The CDR3 loop spans 17 amino acids. CDR1 and CDR2 (germline): MGHRA, YSYEKL. CDR3 coding DNA: TGCGCCAGCAGCCGAAAAATGGGACAGGGGGCTTTCAACGAGCAGTACTTC. This translates into CASSRKMGQGAFNEQYF.

This clonotype was recorded many times. CDR3 nucleotides: TGTGCCAGCAGCCAAGTGTCGACTCTCCGAGGAAGACTCCAAGAGACCCAGTACTTC. It translates to CASSQVSTLRGRLQETQYF. V and J are TRBV3-1 and TRBJ2-5; D ambiguous. From germline, CDR1 is LGHDT and CDR2 YNNKEL (reference sequence). The V and J ends lost 1 base and 1 base respectively, with 22 bases between them. The CDR3 loop spans 19 amino acids.

This clonotype was observed at least ten times. V gene TRBV4-1 combines with J gene TRBJ1-6; 8 positions match TRBD1. V lost 4 bases to trimming and J lost 10 bases; unmatched junction nucleotides: 12. CDR1 and CDR2 from the germline V gene are MGHRA and YSYEKL. The CDR3 loop spans 16 amino acids. The CDR3 nucleotides are TGCGCCAGCAGCCGAGAGACTGGGACAGGTCGCTCACCCCTCCACTTT. It specifies CASSRETGTGRSPLHF.

This clonotype was detected ten times or more. This chain uses TRBV7-9 with TRBJ2-7; 10 bases match TRBD2. Germline assignment: CDR1 SEHNR and CDR2 FQNEAQ (reference sequence). Germline trimming cut 5 bases from V and 3 bases from J; bases unmatched to any gene: 7. The CDR3 runs 15 residues. This chain's CDR3 is CASSNLGLAVYEQYF. In DNA, the CDR3 is TGTGCCAGCAGCAACTTAGGACTAGCGGTCTACGAGCAGTACTTC.

This clonotype was recorded at least ten times. This sequence joins TRBV12-3 or TRBV12-4 and TRBJ2-7; TRBD2 is a possible D gene (7 bases). The CDR3 loop spans 15 amino acids. V lost 4 bases, J lost 0 bases, and 13 bases lay in between. The CDR3 loop is CASSWRGLSSYEQYF. CDR3 DNA: TGTGCCAGCAGTTGGCGGGGGCTGAGCTCCTACGAGCAGTACTTC.

This clonotype has ten or more counts. The chain carries TRBV18 and TRBJ1-1; D might be TRBD1 (5 bases). Looked up from germline, CDR1 is KGHSH and CDR2 is LQKENI. The V gene lost 3 bases and the J gene lost 1 base, with 12 bases spanning the gap. The CDR3 is 15 amino acids. CDR3 protein: CASSPVGGWNTEAFF. The CDR3 nucleotides are TGTGCCAGCTCACCGGTCGGGGGATGGAACACTGAAGCTTTCTTT. The variable domain in full, with the rest retrieved from reference TRBV18 and TRBJ1-1, is NAGVMQNPRHLVRRRGQEARLRCSPMKGHSHVYWYRQLPEEGLKFMVYLQKENIIDESGMPKERFSAEFPKEGPSILRIQQVVRGDSAAYFCASSPVGGWNTEAFFGQGTRLTVV.

The rearrangement uses TRBV6-1 and TRBJ2-3, with D perhaps matching TRBD1 (5 bases). V dropped 1 base and J dropped 2 bases, with 16 bases sitting between them. The V gene's germline CDR1 is MNHNS and CDR2 SASEGT. The CDR3 covers 17 residues. CDR3 nucleotide sequence: TGTGCCAGCAGTGAAGGAGTTTGGGGCAGGGACACAGATACGCAGTATTTT. This gives the protein CASSEGVWGRDTDTQYF.

This clonotype was picked up many times. J is TRBJ2-7 and V is TRBV3-1; 8 bases fit TRBD1. Losses at the gene ends were 4 bases for V and 0 bases for J; bases not matched to a gene: 2. This CDR3 comprises 14 residues. CDR1 and CDR2 from the germline V gene are LGHDT and YNNKEL (reference sequence). The CDR3 reads CASSPGQGSYEQYF. CDR3 in DNA: TGTGCCAGCAGCCCCGGACAGGGCTCCTACGAGCAGTACTTC.

This clonotype has just a few counts. The chain combines TRBV6-5 with TRBJ2-3; 10 bases are a match to TRBD2. The CDR3 is made up of 19 amino acids. In germline, CDR1 is MNHEY, CDR2 SVGAGI. Unmatched junction bases numbered 12, after V lost 2 bases and J lost 1 base. CDR3 in amino acids: CASSYHRLAGAFGTDTQYF. CDR3 in DNA: TGTGCCAGCAGTTACCATCGGCTAGCGGGAGCCTTCGGCACAGATACGCAGTATTTT.

The chain is built from TRBV6-1 and TRBJ2-3, with D possibly matching TRBD2 (5 bases). Germline CDR1 is MNHNS and CDR2 is SASEGT. The V end lost 8 bases, the J end lost 0 bases, and 12 bases lay between the germline ends. This CDR3 has 14 residues. The CDR3 DNA reads TGTGCCAGCGATGGAGCGGCAAGCACAGATACGCAGTATTTT. It codes for CASDGAASTDTQYF.

This clonotype was observed a handful of times. The V call is TRBV6-2 or TRBV6-3, the J call TRBJ2-6; 8 bases match TRBD2. CDR1 and CDR2 (germline): MNHEY, SVGEGT. Unmatched junction bases numbered 13, after V lost 0 bases and J lost 0 bases. This CDR3 spans 21 amino acids. As DNA, the CDR3 is TGTGCCAGCAGTTACTCGATGGGGCCCGCGGGAGGCTCCTCTGGGGCCAACGTCCTGACTTTC. It is translated as CASSYSMGPAGGSSGANVLTF.

This clonotype showed up just a few times. The CDR3 nucleotides read TGCGCCAGCAGACCTGAGCTAGCGGGAACGGAGACCCAGTACTTC. Translated: CASRPELAGTETQYF. V usage is TRBV5-1 and J usage is TRBJ2-5, with 9 bases aligning to TRBD2. The length of the CDR3 is 15 residues. From germline, CDR1 is SGHRS and CDR2 YFSETQ. With 5 bases clipped from V and 5 bases from J, the junction kept 10 bases outside the gene matches.

This chain connects TRBV6-1 to TRBJ2-3; weak D call: TRBD1 (5 bases). V was trimmed by 2 bases and J by 0 bases, leaving 9 bases between them. The CDR3 has 15 amino acids. Germline V gene data show CDR1 as MNHNS and CDR2 as SASEGT. The CDR3 DNA sequence: TGTGCCAGCAGTGAATGGGGCGGAAGCACAGATACGCAGTATTTT. Translated, it gives CASSEWGGSTDTQYF.

At least ten counts were recorded for this clonotype. This chain connects TRBV20-1 to TRBJ2-7, with 11 bases matching TRBD2. The CDR3 has 17 residues. V dropped 6 bases and J dropped 0; count of bases not matched to a gene: 13. Germline CDR1 reads DFQATT; CDR2 reads SNEGSKA (reference sequence). The CDR3 protein is CSAKRGAGLAVSYEQYF. The CDR3 DNA is TGCAGTGCCAAACGGGGAGCGGGACTAGCGGTCTCCTACGAGCAGTACTTC.